These T cell receptor beta chains were read from a single sample in a study of T cell repertoires in cytomegalovirus infection. In TCRdb, the reads were re-called with MiXCR into one record per CDR3 protein. The table shows some 700,000 distinct CDR3 sequences, with roughly 30% occurring only once. The antigens these receptors bind are not known. Sequenced material: cultured PBMCs, taken from culture after CMV antigen stimulation. These receptors originate from a human donor in good health (CMV status not recorded). Some clones in this sample may be carry-over from other donors' samples. Both conserved end residues are part of each CDR3. The D gene is left open where the match is weak. Some rows have no size entry. The others give once, few or many, or a class for an expanded clone.

V gene,clone size,D gene,J gene,CDR3 DNA,CDR3 protein
TRBV27,NA,TRBD2,TRBJ2-5,TGTGCCAGCAGAAGCGGGAGGACGTCTAAGACCCAGTACTTC,CASRSGRTSKTQYF
TRBV29-1,NA,TRBD2,TRBJ2-5,TGCAGCGTTGTGGCTAGCGGACAAGAGACCCAGTACTTC,CSVVASGQETQYF
TRBV7-8,few,NA,TRBJ2-3,TGTGCCAGCGGCGCCGTCGTCGGCAGTACGCAGTATTTT,CASGAVVGSTQYF
TRBV6-8,NA,NA,TRBJ2-3,TGTGCCAGCAGTTACTCTTGGCAGGGGGGGGGTACGCAGTATTTT,CASSYSWQGGGTQYF
TRBV28,NA,TRBD2,TRBJ2-5,TGTGCCAGCACGGCGGGGGGGGCTAACAAAGAGACCCAGTACTTC,CASTAGGANKETQYF
TRBV5-5,few,NA,TRBJ2-5,TGTGCCAGCAGCGGCCGGGACCGCCATGAGACCCAGTACTTC,CASSGRDRHETQYF
TRBV2,once,TRBD1,TRBJ1-3,TGTGCCAGCAGCGTCGACAGGGTCCCTGGAAACACCATATATTTT,CASSVDRVPGNTIYF
TRBV12-3/TRBV12-4,few,NA,TRBJ2-1,TGTGCCAGCAGCCCCGGAGACAGGCGCTCCTACAATGAGCAGTTCTTC,CASSPGDRRSYNEQFF
TRBV7-2,NA,NA,TRBJ2-5,TGTGCCAGCAGCTTTACAGGGCGGCGGACCCAGTACTTC,CASSFTGRRTQYF
TRBV2,few,NA,TRBJ2-7,TGTGCCAGCAGTGAAAGTGTAACGGTCACGGTGCTCTCCTACGAGCAGTACTTC,CASSESVTVTVLSYEQYF
TRBV7-2,NA,NA,TRBJ1-4,TGTGCCAGCAGCTTAGTAGCGCCCGGGAGGGGTGACGAAAAACTGTTTTTT,CASSLVAPGRGDEKLFF
TRBV7-8,many,TRBD1,TRBJ2-1,TGTGCCAGCAGCCTAGAGGGACAGTCATACAATGAGCAGTTCTTC,CASSLEGQSYNEQFF
TRBV7-9,NA,NA,TRBJ2-7,TGTGCCAGCAGCTTAATCGTAAGGGGCGAGCAGTACTTC,CASSLIVRGEQYF
TRBV7-2,many,NA,TRBJ2-7,TGTGCCAGCAGCTCCCAGATGCTCGACGAGCAGTACTTC,CASSSQMLDEQYF
TRBV2,NA,NA,TRBJ2-2,TGTGCCAGCAGTGAAGTTAAGGCAGCGAACACCGGGGAGCTGTTTTTT,CASSEVKAANTGELFF
TRBV7-8,NA,NA,TRBJ1-2,TGTGCCAGCAGCTTATTCCAGGACTTAGACTATGGCTACACCTTC,CASSLFQDLDYGYTF